The TCR beta chain under discussion was sequenced for a study of cytomegalovirus exposure and HLA in healthy donors. Across the whole study: Samples from HLA-typed donors yielded 65 million to 85 million unique TCRs in an early data release. Notes on the study in general: It was confirmed in vitro that three of the CMV-associated chains were specific for CMV antigens.

60 Vbeta and 13 Jbeta primers were used in PCR. Clones were sequenced by immunoSEQ multiplex PCR, and TCRdb holds only the in-frame ones, with some missing. The sample yields roughly 34,000 clones, approximately 80% seen once. Points on this clone: Its target is unknown.

CDR3 length: 16 amino acids. The germline V gene encodes CDR1 MGHRA and CDR2 YSYEKL. V lost 4 bases and J 7 bases, leaving 20 bases between the germline ends. The sample was PBMCs. The clonotype comes from a male donor in good health and CMV-seronegative. The rearrangement uses TRBV4-1 and TRBJ2-1; perhaps TRBD1 as D (6 bases). The CDR3 loop is CASSLIDRRPTNEQFF. CDR3 nucleotide sequence: TGCGCCAGCAGCCTAATCGACAGGCGGCCCACGAATGAGCAGTTCTTC.